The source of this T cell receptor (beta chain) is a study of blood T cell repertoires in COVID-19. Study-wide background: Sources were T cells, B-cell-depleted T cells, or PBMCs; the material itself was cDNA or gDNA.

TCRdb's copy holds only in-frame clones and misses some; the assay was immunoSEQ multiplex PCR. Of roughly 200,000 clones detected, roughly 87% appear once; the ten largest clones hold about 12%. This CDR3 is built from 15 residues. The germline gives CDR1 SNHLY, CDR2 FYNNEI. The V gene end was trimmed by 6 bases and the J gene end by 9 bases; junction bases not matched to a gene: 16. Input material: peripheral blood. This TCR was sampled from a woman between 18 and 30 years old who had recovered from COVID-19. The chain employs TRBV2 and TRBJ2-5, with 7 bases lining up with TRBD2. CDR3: CASRPGLGVEGAQYF. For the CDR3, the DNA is TGTGCCAGCAGGCCCGGACTAGGCGTAGAAGGGGCCCAGTACTTC.